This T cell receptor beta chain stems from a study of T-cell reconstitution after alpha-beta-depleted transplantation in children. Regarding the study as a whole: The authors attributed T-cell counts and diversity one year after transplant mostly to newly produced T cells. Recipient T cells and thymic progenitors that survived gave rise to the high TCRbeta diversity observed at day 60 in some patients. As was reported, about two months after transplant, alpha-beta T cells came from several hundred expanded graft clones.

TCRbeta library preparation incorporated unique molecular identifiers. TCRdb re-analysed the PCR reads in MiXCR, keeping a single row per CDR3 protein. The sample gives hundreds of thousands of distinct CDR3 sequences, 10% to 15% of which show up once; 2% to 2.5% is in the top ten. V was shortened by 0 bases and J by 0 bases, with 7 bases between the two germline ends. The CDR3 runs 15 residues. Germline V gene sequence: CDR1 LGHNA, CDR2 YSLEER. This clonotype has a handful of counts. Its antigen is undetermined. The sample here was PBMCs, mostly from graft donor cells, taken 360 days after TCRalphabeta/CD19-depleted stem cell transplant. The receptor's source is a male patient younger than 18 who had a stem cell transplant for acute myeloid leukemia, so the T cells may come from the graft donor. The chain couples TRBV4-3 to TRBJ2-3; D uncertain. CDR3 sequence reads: CASSQDRASTDTQYF. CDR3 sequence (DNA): TGCGCCAGCAGCCAAGATAGGGCAAGCACAGATACGCAGTATTTT.